This TCR beta chain was captured in a study of blood T cell repertoires in COVID-19. The wider study: Whether acute or convalescent, the COVID-19 samples came from the United States, Italy and Spain. From T cells, B-cell-depleted T cells, or PBMCs came the material, which was cDNA or gDNA.

Study processing details: How many nucleated cells were present was estimated from reference gene primer amplification. Clones were read by immunoSEQ multiplex PCR, and TCRdb kept only the in-frame ones, dropping some. That table gives V, J and clone size, and the DNA gave D and trimming. The sample holds 150,000 to 180,000 clones; approximately 80% are singletons and the top ten take 9.5% to 13%. There are a few counts of this clone. With 3 bases clipped from V and 0 bases from J, the junction kept 5 bases outside the gene matches. This CDR3 has 17 amino acids. Germline CDR1 reads MRHNA; CDR2 reads SNTAGT.

Sequenced: peripheral blood. V is TRBV6-4 and J is TRBJ1-5, with 10 bases identical to TRBD1. This receptor was identified in a woman aged 55-70 years with COVID-19, enrolled during active disease. The CDR3 here is CASSEVGQGNSNQPQHF. CDR3 nucleotides: TGTGCCAGCAGTGAAGTGGGACAGGGGAATAGCAATCAGCCCCAGCATTTT.